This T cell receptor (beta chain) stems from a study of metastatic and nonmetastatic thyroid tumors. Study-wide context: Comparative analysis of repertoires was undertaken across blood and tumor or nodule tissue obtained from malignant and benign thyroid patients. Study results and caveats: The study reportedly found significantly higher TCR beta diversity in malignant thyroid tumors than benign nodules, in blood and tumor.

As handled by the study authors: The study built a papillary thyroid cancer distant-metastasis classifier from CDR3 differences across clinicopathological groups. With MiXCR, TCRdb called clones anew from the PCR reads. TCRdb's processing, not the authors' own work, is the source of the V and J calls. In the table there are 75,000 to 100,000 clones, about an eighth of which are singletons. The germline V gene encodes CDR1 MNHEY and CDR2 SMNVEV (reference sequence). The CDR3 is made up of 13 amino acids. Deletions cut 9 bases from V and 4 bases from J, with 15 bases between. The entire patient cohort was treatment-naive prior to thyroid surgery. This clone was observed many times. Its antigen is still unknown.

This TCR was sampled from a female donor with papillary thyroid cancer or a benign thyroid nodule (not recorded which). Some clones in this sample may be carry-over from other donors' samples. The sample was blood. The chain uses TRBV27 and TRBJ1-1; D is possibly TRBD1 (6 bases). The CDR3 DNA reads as TGTGCCAGTTCACAGGGTTGGGGCACTGAAGCTTTCTTT. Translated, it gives CASSQGWGTEAFF.